The 29 T cell receptor beta chains given below trace back to one sample, sequenced in a study of identical twins. TCRdb called the 5' RACE reads again in MiXCR, with one record for every CDR3 protein. The sample shows around 550,000 distinct CDR3 sequences, 15% of them seen only once. This same sample was also taken into another study, of yellow fever vaccine responses in identical twins.

Source material: CD4+ T cells sorted from blood. These receptors were taken from a woman in her late teens or twenties in good health.

This clonotype was counted between two and nine times. The V call is TRBV6-5, the J call TRBJ2-5; D gene unclear. Germline assignment: CDR1 MNHEY and CDR2 SVGAGI. The CDR3 is 12 amino acids. V dropped 6 bases and J dropped 5 bases, with 10 bases sitting between them. CDR3 sequence reads: CASRGPLETQYF. DNA of the CDR3: TGTGCCAGCAGGGGCCCGCTGGAGACCCAGTACTTC.

In this sample, this clonotype turned up a few times. The chain employs TRBV7-6 and TRBJ2-5; tentatively, D is TRBD1 (5 bases). This CDR3 has 15 amino acids. V was shortened by 2 bases and J by 7 bases, with 17 bases between the two germline ends. CDR1 and CDR2 (germline): SGHVS, FNYEAQ. Here the CDR3 DNA reads TGTGCCAGCAGCTTATTAGAAGGGGTCCTGGGGACCCAGTACTTC. As protein: CASSLLEGVLGTQYF.

V gene TRBV20-1 combines with J gene TRBJ1-1; the D gene is possibly TRBD1 (5 bases). Germline V gene data show CDR1 as DFQATT and CDR2 as SNEGSKA (reference sequence). This CDR3 comprises 13 residues. The V end lost 0 bases, the J end lost 1 base, and 6 bases lay between the germline ends. CDR3 in DNA: TGCAGTGCTAGAGAGGGACCGAACACTGAAGCTTTCTTT. Protein: CSAREGPNTEAFF.

This clonotype was picked up many times. This chain connects TRBV5-1 to TRBJ2-3; the D gene is possibly TRBD1 (6 bases). Per the germline V gene, CDR1 is SGHRS and CDR2 is YFSETQ. The CDR3 loop spans 14 amino acids. Trimming stripped 4 bases from V and 2 bases from J, with 11 bases between. The CDR3 spells CASSLRTVTDTQYF. CDR3 coding DNA: TGCGCCAGCAGCCTCCGGACAGTCACAGATACGCAGTATTTT.

The chain is built from TRBV20-1 and TRBJ2-7, with a weak D call TRBD2 (5 bases). Trimming shortened V by 3 bases and J by 5 bases, and 11 bases separated the two germline ends. The germline CDR1 and CDR2 sequences are DFQATT and SNEGSKA (reference sequence). The CDR3 length is 12 residues. CDR3 in DNA: TGCAGTGCTAGCGGCGGGTCTAACGAGCAGTACTTC. Protein product: CSASGGSNEQYF.

The V and J genes are TRBV11-2 and TRBJ2-3, with D tentatively TRBD1 (5 bases). V lost 4 bases to trimming and J lost 2 bases, with 19 bases between them. Germline V gene data show CDR1 as SGHAT and CDR2 as FQNNGV. The CDR3 has 17 amino acids. The DNA for the CDR3 is TGTGCCAGCAGCTCAAAAAGGGGCCAGTACCTCACAGATACGCAGTATTTT. Amino acids: CASSSKRGQYLTDTQYF.

This chain connects TRBV19 to TRBJ2-1; 13 nucleotides match TRBD2. The length of the CDR3 is 15 residues. The germline CDR1 and CDR2 sequences are LNHDA and SQIVND (reference sequence). With 7 bases clipped from V and 7 bases from J, the junction kept 7 bases outside the gene matches. As DNA, the CDR3 is TGTGCCAGTACCCCCGGACTAGCGGGAGTGAATGAGCAGTTCTTC. This codes for CASTPGLAGVNEQFF.

The genes are TRBV5-5 and TRBJ2-1; D may correspond to TRBD1 or TRBD2 (7 bases each). Germline assignment: CDR1 SGHKS and CDR2 YYEKEE (reference sequence). This CDR3 spans 15 amino acids. Trimming took 3 bases from V and 5 from J, leaving 15 bases between them. The DNA of the CDR3 is TGTGCCAGCAGCTCACCAGGGGGGGGACACAATGAGCAGTTCTTC. Translating it yields CASSSPGGGHNEQFF.

This clonotype was counted between two and nine times. This chain uses TRBV15 with TRBJ2-7, with 8 bases fitting TRBD2. This CDR3 spans 16 amino acids. V trimming: 1 base; J trimming: 5 bases; junction bases outside the gene matches: 10. The germline V gene has CDR1 LNHNV and CDR2 YYDKDF (reference sequence). CDR3 sequence: CATSRGDSGLGHEQYV. DNA of the CDR3: TGTGCCACCAGCAGAGGGGACTCGGGACTAGGCCACGAGCAGTACGTC.

This clonotype turned up a few times. The chain combines TRBV18 with TRBJ2-7, with no clear D. The ends were cut back, 2 bases at V and 0 bases at J, with 8 bases in the middle. Per the germline V gene, CDR1 is KGHSH and CDR2 is LQKENI. The CDR3 extends over 14 amino acids. DNA for the CDR3: TGTGCCAGCTCACCAGAGAGGAGCTCCTACGAGCAGTACTTC. Protein sequence: CASSPERSSYEQYF.

The J gene is TRBJ2-1, the V gene TRBV4-2, with 8 bases matching TRBD1. Trimming at V came to 1 base and at J to 4 bases, leaving 6 bases not matched to a gene. The CDR3 runs to 16 residues. Germline V gene data show CDR1 as LGHNA and CDR2 as YNFKEQ. The DNA of the CDR3 is TGTGCCAGCAGCCAAGTAGGGCAGGGGGCGTACAATGAGCAGTTCTTC. It translates to CASSQVGQGAYNEQFF.

The V and J genes are TRBV5-1 and TRBJ2-3; 9 bases are a match to TRBD1. CDR1 and CDR2 from the germline V gene are SGHRS and YFSETQ. The ends lost 3 bases at V and 3 bases at J; junction bases unmatched: 8. The CDR3 has 16 amino acids. For the CDR3, the DNA is TGCGCCAGCAGCTCGGACAGGGGAATTGAAACAGATACGCAGTATTTT. Its translation: CASSSDRGIETDTQYF.

This clonotype has only a few counts. V is TRBV4-2 and J is TRBJ2-7, with 7 bases fitting TRBD2. CDR3 length: 14 amino acids. CDR1 LGHNA and CDR2 YNFKEQ come from the germline V gene. Trimming cost V 4 bases and J 2 bases; bases outside gene matches: 5. DNA for the CDR3: TGTGCCAGCAGCCCTGCGGGAGAGACCTACGAGCAGTACTTC. It codes for CASSPAGETYEQYF.

The J gene is TRBJ2-1, the V gene TRBV21-1; no check of the table's D call, TRBD2, against the DNA was made. TRBV21-1 is flagged as a pseudogene. This CDR3 is built from 16 residues. CDR3 loop: CASSRNSGRRRNEQFF. The CDR3 bases are TGTGCCAGCAGCAGGAATAGCGGGAGGCGAAGGAATGAGCAGTTCTTC.

This clonotype showed up just a few times. This sequence joins TRBV5-1 and TRBJ2-5, with TRBD1 identical over 9 bases. This CDR3 region has 15 residues. The V gene's germline CDR1 is SGHRS and CDR2 YFSETQ. The V segment lost 5 bases and the J segment 4 bases; nucleotides outside the gene matches: 9. In nucleotides, the CDR3 is TGCGCCAGCAGTTGGACAGGGGCTGAGGGAGAGACCCAGTACTTC. Its protein product is CASSWTGAEGETQYF.

This clonotype was counted a few times. The chain combines TRBV5-6 with TRBJ1-1; D may be TRBD1 (6 bases). V was pared by 3 bases and J by 4 bases, with 13 bases between. Germline loops: CDR1 SGHDT, CDR2 YYEEEE. The CDR3 loop spans 14 amino acids. In nucleotides, the CDR3 is TGTGCCAGCAGCTCCACTCAGGGGAGCACTGAAGCTTTCTTT. This translates into CASSSTQGSTEAFF.

The sample holds a few counts of this clonotype. V and J are TRBV9 and TRBJ2-2; TRBD2 matches at 13 bases. V was clipped by 3 bases and J by 3 bases; unmatched bases: 11. CDR3 length: 19 amino acids. Germline V gene data show CDR1 as SGDLS and CDR2 as YYNGEE. CDR3 loop: CASSALAGGPRGDTGELFF. CDR3 nucleotide sequence: TGTGCCAGCAGCGCACTAGCGGGAGGGCCTAGAGGGGACACCGGGGAGCTGTTTTTT.

The V gene is TRBV28, the J gene TRBJ2-5; TRBD1 might be the D (5 bases). This CDR3 contains 14 residues. The germline CDR1 and CDR2 sequences are MDHEN and SYDVKM. The V gene lost 5 bases and the J gene lost 5 bases, with 15 bases spanning the gap. DNA of the CDR3: TGTGCCAGCAGTCCTCTCGCAGGGTTGGAGACCCAGTACTTC. It specifies CASSPLAGLETQYF. Full variable domain (remainder filled in from reference TRBV28 and TRBJ2-5): DVKVTQSSRYLVKRTGEKVFLECVQDMDHENMFWYRQDPGLGLRLIYFSYDVKMKEKGDIPEGYSVSREKKERFSLILESASTNQTSMYLCASSPLAGLETQYFGPGTRLLVL.

This clonotype was counted a few times. The chain couples TRBV28 to TRBJ1-2; no clear D gene. CDR3 size: 12 residues. The V gene lost 5 bases and the J gene lost 5 bases, with 9 bases spanning the gap. CDR1 and CDR2 from the germline V gene are MDHEN and SYDVKM. CDR3 in DNA: TGTGCCAGCAGTCTCAAAACTTATGGCTACACCTTC. Its protein product is CASSLKTYGYTF.

This clonotype was observed a few times. The chain uses TRBV6-9 and TRBJ2-7; D gene unclear. Trimming took off 2 bases at V and 3 bases at J, with 5 bases between the two ends. The germline CDR1 and CDR2 sequences are MNHGY and SVAAGI. This CDR3 is built from 12 residues. DNA of the CDR3: TGTGCCAGCAGTTATCCCAACTACGAGCAGTACGTC. Encoded protein: CASSYPNYEQYV.

The chain combines TRBV11-2 with TRBJ2-3, with 9 bases fitting TRBD2. Germline CDR1 SGHAT, CDR2 FQNNGV. The CDR3 loop spans 18 amino acids. Trimming at V came to 5 bases and at J to 2 bases, leaving 14 bases not matched to a gene. CDR3 sequence reads: CASSPHGGLAGYTDTQYF. CDR3 nucleotides: TGTGCCAGCAGCCCCCATGGGGGGCTAGCGGGGTACACAGATACGCAGTATTTT. Combining the CDR3 with reference TRBV11-2 and TRBJ2-3 gives the whole variable domain EAGVAQSPRYKIIEKRQSVAFWCNPISGHATLYWYQQILGQGPKLLIQFQNNGVVDDSQLPKDRFSAERLKGVDSTLKIQPAKLEDSAVYLCASSPHGGLAGYTDTQYFGPGTRLTVL.

The chain links TRBV20-1 to TRBJ2-5; 10 bases map to TRBD2. Germline V gene data show CDR1 as DFQATT and CDR2 as SNEGSKA (reference sequence). The junction had 6 bases not matched to a gene; V was cut back by 0 bases and J by 5 bases. This CDR3 is 15 amino acids long. The CDR3 region is CSARESSGRAETQYF. CDR3 coding DNA: TGCAGTGCTAGAGAATCCAGCGGGAGGGCTGAGACCCAGTACTTC.

This clonotype was found a few times. The chain links TRBV11-2 to TRBJ2-4; D not certain. V was pared by 2 bases and J by 1 base, with 6 bases between. The CDR3 has 14 amino acids. Germline loops: CDR1 SGHAT, CDR2 FQNNGV. Here the CDR3 DNA reads TGTGCCAGCAGCTTACCAGGTGCCAAAAACATTCAGTACTTC. This codes for CASSLPGAKNIQYF.

The chain joins TRBV20-1 to TRBJ2-1; 10 bases map to TRBD1. The trim removed 5 bases at V and 7 bases at J, leaving 11 bases unmatched. The CDR3 runs to 15 residues. The V gene's germline CDR1 is DFQATT and CDR2 SNEGSKA (reference sequence). DNA for the CDR3: TGCAGTGCTGACGCTCCGGGACAGGGGCGTAATGAGCAGTTCTTC. This translates into CSADAPGQGRNEQFF.

This clonotype was recorded many times. The V call is TRBV7-2, the J call TRBJ1-4, with TRBD1 as a possible D gene (6 bases). The CDR3 is 14 residues long. V dropped 4 bases and J dropped 4 bases, with 10 bases sitting between them. Germline assignment: CDR1 SGHTA and CDR2 FQGNSA. The CDR3 DNA is TGTGCCAGCAGCTGGGGGCGCAGTAATGAAAAACTGTTTTTT. This encodes CASSWGRSNEKLFF.

This clonotype was detected a few times. The chain links TRBV6-1 to TRBJ1-1; TRBD1 is a possible D gene (6 bases). The CDR3 is 16 amino acids. Germline assignment: CDR1 MNHNS and CDR2 SASEGT. V shed 1 base and J shed 2 bases, with 14 bases lying between them. CDR3 region: CASSEERRGFNTEAFF. CDR3 coding DNA: TGTGCCAGCAGTGAAGAGAGGAGGGGGTTCAACACTGAAGCTTTCTTT.

The table lists this clonotype with a few counts. The chain links TRBV3-1 to TRBJ2-1; the match to TRBD2 covers 11 bases. The CDR3 spans 16 residues. Germline CDR1 reads LGHDT; CDR2 reads YNNKEL (reference sequence). Germline trimming cut 7 bases from V and 6 bases from J; bases unmatched to any gene: 11. CDR3 sequence reads: CASKPRTSGWGNEQFF. The CDR3 DNA reads as TGTGCCAGCAAACCTCGGACTAGCGGGTGGGGCAATGAGCAGTTCTTC.

This clonotype was seen only a few times. The chain links TRBV7-3 to TRBJ2-1; TRBD2 might be the D (5 bases). V gave up 5 bases and J gave up 5 bases, with 13 bases separating them. CDR1 and CDR2 from the germline V gene are SGHTA and FQGTGA. This CDR3 contains 14 residues. CDR3 sequence (DNA): TGTGCCAGCAGCCGAGGGCAGATTAACAATGAGCAGTTCTTC. Residues: CASSRGQINNEQFF.

This clonotype was counted a few times. The chain recombines TRBV12-3 or TRBV12-4 with TRBJ2-2; TRBD2 is a possible D gene (5 bases). CDR3 length: 14 amino acids. V lost 7 bases to trimming and J lost 4 bases, with 13 bases between them. The CDR3 protein is CASTFRGATGELFF. CDR3 nucleotides: TGTGCCAGCACTTTTCGGGGAGCCACCGGGGAGCTGTTTTTT.